Sequencing of this T cell receptor (beta chain) was carried out in a study of shared clonotypes between healthy human individuals. Generated by immunoSEQ multiplex PCR, the TCRdb table keeps only in-frame clones and is missing some. The sample carries more than 500,000 clones, about 96% recorded once. Sequencing used naive CD4+ T cells sorted from blood. Sample subset: CD45RA+ positively selected. The origin of this receptor is a woman in her 30s in good health.

CDR3 in amino acids: CASSSPTGVSTGELFF. The CDR3 DNA reads TGTGCCAGCAGCTCACCAACAGGGGTGTCGACCGGGGAGCTGTTTTTT. The chain recombines TRBV5-4 with TRBJ2-2; TRBD1 agrees at 7 bases. The CDR3 is 16 amino acids. The ends lost 3 bases at V and 5 bases at J; junction bases unmatched: 10. Germline V gene lookup returns CDR1 SGHNT and CDR2 YYREEE (reference sequence). Full variable domain (outside the CDR3, taken from reference TRBV5-4 and TRBJ2-2): ETGVTQSPTHLIKTRGQQVTLRCSSQSGHNTVSWYQQALGQGPQFIFQYYREEENGRGNFPPRFSGLQFPNYSSELNVNALELDDSALYLCASSSPTGVSTGELFFGEGSRLTVL.